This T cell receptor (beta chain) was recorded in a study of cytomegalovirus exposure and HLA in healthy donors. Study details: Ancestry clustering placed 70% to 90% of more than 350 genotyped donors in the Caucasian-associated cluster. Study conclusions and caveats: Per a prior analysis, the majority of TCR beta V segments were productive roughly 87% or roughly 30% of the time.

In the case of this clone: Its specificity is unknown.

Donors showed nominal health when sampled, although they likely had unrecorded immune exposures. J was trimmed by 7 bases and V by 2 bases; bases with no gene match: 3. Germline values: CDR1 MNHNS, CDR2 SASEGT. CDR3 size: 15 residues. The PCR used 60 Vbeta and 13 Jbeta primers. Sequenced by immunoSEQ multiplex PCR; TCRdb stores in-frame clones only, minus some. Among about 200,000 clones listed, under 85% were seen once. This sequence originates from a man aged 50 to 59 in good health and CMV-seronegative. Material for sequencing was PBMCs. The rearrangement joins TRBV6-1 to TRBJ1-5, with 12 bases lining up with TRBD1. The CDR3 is CASSESGTGGQPQHF. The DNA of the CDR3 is TGTGCCAGCAGTGAATCCGGGACAGGGGGCCAGCCCCAGCATTTT.